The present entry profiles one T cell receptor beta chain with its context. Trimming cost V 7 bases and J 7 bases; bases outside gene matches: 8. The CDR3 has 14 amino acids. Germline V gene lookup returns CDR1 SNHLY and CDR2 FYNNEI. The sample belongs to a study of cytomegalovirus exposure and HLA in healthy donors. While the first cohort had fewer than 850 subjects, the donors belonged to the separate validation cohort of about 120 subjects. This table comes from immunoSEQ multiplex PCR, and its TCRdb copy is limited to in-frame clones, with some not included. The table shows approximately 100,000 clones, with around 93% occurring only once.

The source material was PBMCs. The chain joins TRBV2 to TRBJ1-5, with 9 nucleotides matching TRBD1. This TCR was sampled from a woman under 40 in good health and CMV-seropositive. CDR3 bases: TGTGCCAGCACCAAAACAGGGGGCGCCCAGCCCCAGCATTTT. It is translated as CASTKTGGAQPQHF.